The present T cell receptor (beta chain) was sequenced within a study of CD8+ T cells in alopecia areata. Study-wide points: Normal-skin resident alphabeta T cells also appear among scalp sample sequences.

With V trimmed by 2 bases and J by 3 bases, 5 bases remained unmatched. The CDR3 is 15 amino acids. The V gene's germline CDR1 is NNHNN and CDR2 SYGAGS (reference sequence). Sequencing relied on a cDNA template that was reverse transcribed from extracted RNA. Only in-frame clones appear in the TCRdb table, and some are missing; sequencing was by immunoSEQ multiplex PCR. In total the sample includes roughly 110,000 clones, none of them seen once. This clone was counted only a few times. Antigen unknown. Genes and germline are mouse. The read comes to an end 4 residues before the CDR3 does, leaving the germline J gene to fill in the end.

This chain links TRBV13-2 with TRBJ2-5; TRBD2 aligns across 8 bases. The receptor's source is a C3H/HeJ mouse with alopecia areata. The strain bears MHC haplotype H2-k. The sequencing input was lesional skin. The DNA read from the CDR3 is TGTGCCAGCGGTGACCCGGGACTGGAACAAGAC. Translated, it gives CASGDPGLEQD. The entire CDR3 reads CASGDPGLEQDTQYF.